The 15 T cell receptor beta chains below come from one sample, sequenced in a study of control samples from healthy donors and cancer patients. The data were produced by immunoSEQ multiplex PCR, yet TCRdb's version contains in-frame clones alone and is incomplete. This table has 130,000 or so clones, nearly 90% appearing once. Sequenced material: PBMCs. These receptors were obtained from a man aged 50-60 years with head and neck cancer.

The chain has TRBV7-9 and TRBJ2-7; D not resolved. The CDR3 totals 12 residues. V was clipped by 5 bases and J by 4 bases, with 9 bases between them. Germline lookup yields CDR1 SEHNR and CDR2 FQNEAQ (reference sequence). CDR3 nucleotides: TGTGCCAGCAGCCACACCCATTACGAGCAGTACTTC. This translates into CASSHTHYEQYF.

The chain employs TRBV7-2 and TRBJ1-1; the D gene is possibly TRBD1 (5 bases). The CDR3 runs to 14 residues. Deletions cut 8 bases from V and 4 bases from J, with 17 bases between. Per the germline V gene, CDR1 is SGHTA and CDR2 is FQGNSA. The CDR3 DNA follows: TGTGCCAGCGCCTCTTGGGGGATCGGCACTGAAGCTTTCTTT. As protein: CASASWGIGTEAFF.

The chain couples TRBV27 to TRBJ1-5; perhaps TRBD1 as D (5 bases). The germline V gene has CDR1 MNHEY and CDR2 SMNVEV (reference sequence). V was trimmed by 0 bases and J by 2 bases, leaving 14 bases between them. This CDR3 is 17 amino acids long. CDR3 residues: CASSLSRGEAGNQPQHF. DNA for the CDR3: TGTGCCAGCAGTTTATCGCGGGGGGAGGCTGGCAATCAGCCCCAGCATTTT.

V usage is TRBV6-5 and J usage is TRBJ1-3; D is undetermined. The CDR3 is 12 amino acids. V lost 7 bases to trimming and J lost 0 bases, with 4 bases between them. The germline CDR1 and CDR2 sequences are MNHEY and SVGAGI. The CDR3 is CASKGSGNTIYF. The DNA for the CDR3 is TGTGCCAGCAAGGGCTCTGGAAACACCATATATTTT.

The J gene is TRBJ2-7, the V gene TRBV27, with 8 bases identical to TRBD2. V gave up 3 bases and J gave up 2 bases; unmatched junction bases: 6. This CDR3 contains 15 residues. CDR1 is MNHEY, CDR2 SMNVEV, per germline (reference sequence). For the CDR3, the DNA is TGTGCCAGCAGTTTGTCGGGGGGGGAGACCTACGAGCAGTACTTC. Protein product: CASSLSGGETYEQYF.

CDR3 region: CASSMFRGGGTGELFF. The DNA of the CDR3 is TGTGCCAGTAGTATGTTCAGGGGAGGAGGAACCGGGGAGCTGTTTTTT. The chain links TRBV19 to TRBJ2-2, with D possibly being TRBD1 or TRBD2 (6 bases each). Trimming took off 3 bases at V and 5 bases at J, with 16 bases between the two ends. Germline lookup yields CDR1 LNHDA and CDR2 SQIVND (reference sequence). The CDR3 runs 16 residues.

This chain links TRBV4-1 with TRBJ2-1; possibly TRBD1 or TRBD2 for D (6 bases each). Trimming took 1 base from V and 8 from J, leaving 15 bases between them. The CDR3 runs to 15 residues. From germline, CDR1 is MGHRA and CDR2 YSYEKL. CDR3 nucleotides: TGCGCCAGCAGCCAAGTGTCGGAGGGGGATTATGAGCAGTTCTTC. Its translation is CASSQVSEGDYEQFF.

This sequence joins TRBV2 and TRBJ2-3, with 10 bases that match TRBD2. Germline V CDR1 and CDR2: SNHLY, FYNNEI. Unmatched junction bases numbered 13, after V lost 11 bases and J lost 5 bases. This CDR3 has 15 residues. DNA for the CDR3: TGTGCCGGCTCGGCTGAAGCGGGGGGGAAAGATACGCAGTATTTT. Translated: CAGSAEAGGKDTQYF. Filled out from reference TRBV2 and TRBJ2-3, the complete variable domain reads EPEVTQTPSHQVTQMGQEVILRCVPISNHLYFYWYRQILGQKVEFLVSFYNNEISEKSEIFDDQFSVERPDGSNFTLKIRSTKLEDSAMYFCAGSAEAGGKDTQYFGPGTRLTVL.

This chain uses TRBV18 with TRBJ1-6; tentative D call: TRBD1 (6 bases). Trimming removed 1 base at V and 5 bases at J, with 9 bases between. Germline-derived CDR1 and CDR2 are KGHSH and LQKENI. This CDR3 spans 15 amino acids. CDR3 sequence: CASSPLTGNNSPLHF. As DNA, the CDR3 is TGTGCCAGCTCACCACTTACAGGGAATAATTCACCCCTCCACTTT.

V gene TRBV5-1 combines with J gene TRBJ2-1; 9 nucleotides match TRBD1. Germline V gene data show CDR1 as SGHRS and CDR2 as YFSETQ. Unmatched junction bases numbered 5, after V lost 0 bases and J lost 4 bases. CDR3 size: 16 residues. Here the CDR3 DNA reads TGCGCCAGCAGCTTGGATGGGACAGGGTCTTACAATGAGCAGTTCTTC. Its protein product is CASSLDGTGSYNEQFF.

The rearrangement joins TRBV5-1 to TRBJ2-7, with 14 bases fitting TRBD2. CDR3 length equals 17 residues. CDR1 is SGHRS and CDR2 is YFSETQ in the germline V gene. J lost 3 bases, V lost 0 bases, and 5 bases had no gene match. The CDR3 spells CASSLGGLAGEVYEQYF. CDR3 in DNA: TGCGCCAGCAGCTTGGGGGGACTAGCGGGAGAAGTCTACGAGCAGTACTTC. Variable domain in full (rest from reference TRBV5-1 and TRBJ2-7): KAGVTQTPRYLIKTRGQQVTLSCSPISGHRSVSWYQQTPGQGLQFLFEYFSETQRNKGNFPGRFSGRQFSNSRSEMNVSTLELGDSALYLCASSLGGLAGEVYEQYFGPGTRLTVT.

The chain links TRBV12-3 or TRBV12-4 to TRBJ2-1; 8 positions agree with TRBD2. V was pared by 5 bases and J by 14 bases, with 8 bases of the junction left unmatched. This CDR3 is 12 amino acids long. CDR3: CASSGSGGGEFF. CDR3 bases: TGTGCCAGCAGTGGCTCGGGGGGGGGCGAGTTCTTC.

The chain carries TRBV13 and TRBJ1-1, with a possible D match to TRBD1 (5 bases). V lost 5 bases and J lost 0, with 22 bases in between. The germline V gene has CDR1 PRHDT and CDR2 FYEKMQ (reference sequence). This CDR3 has 18 amino acids. DNA for the CDR3: TGTGCCAGCAGCGGTATATGGGACCGATCCTCCATGAACACTGAAGCTTTCTTT. Its translation: CASSGIWDRSSMNTEAFF.

The CDR3 is CASSLAGGNQPQHF. The DNA of the CDR3 is TGTGCCAGCAGCTTAGCAGGGGGGAATCAGCCCCAGCATTTT. The chain links TRBV7-2 to TRBJ1-5; the D gene is possibly TRBD1 (6 bases). The V end was cut by 0 bases, the J end by 4 bases, with 7 bases between. This CDR3 comprises 14 residues. CDR1 and CDR2 from the germline V gene are SGHTA and FQGNSA.

The V and J genes are TRBV5-4 and TRBJ2-3; no clear D. The germline V gene encodes CDR1 SGHNT and CDR2 YYREEE (reference sequence). The CDR3 sequence is 13 residues long. V was shortened by 3 bases and J by 3 bases, with 8 bases between the two germline ends. Here the CDR3 DNA reads TGTGCCAGCAGCTACGGTGTTACAGATACGCAGTATTTT. Residues: CASSYGVTDTQYF.